This T cell receptor (beta chain) was observed in a study of T cells after yellow fever vaccination. From germline, CDR1 is MNHEY and CDR2 SVGEGT. The V and J ends lost 2 bases and 6 bases respectively, with 8 bases between them. The CDR3 extends over 13 amino acids. As for this clonotype: Its antigen is not known.

As TCR cDNA was made by 5'RACE template switching, a universal primer site and UMIs were added. Using its own MiXCR run on the 5' RACE reads, TCRdb lists one record per CDR3 protein. Seen here are 50,000 or so distinct CDR3 sequences, approximately 7% observed once, and the top ten hold roughly 27%. Notes on the study in general: Post-booster reappearance was seen for most primary-vaccination clones (around 96% CD4, about 88% CD8).

The starting material was CD8+ T cells sorted from PBMCs, obtained roughly 14 days after the first yellow fever vaccination. The TCR was taken from a man younger than 35 who received the YFV17D yellow fever vaccine. The gene calls are TRBV6-2 or TRBV6-3 and TRBJ2-1; the D gene is possibly TRBD2 (5 bases). The CDR3 DNA reads TGTGCCAGCAGTTACCGGGGAAGCAATGAGCAGTTCTTC. As protein: CASSYRGSNEQFF.